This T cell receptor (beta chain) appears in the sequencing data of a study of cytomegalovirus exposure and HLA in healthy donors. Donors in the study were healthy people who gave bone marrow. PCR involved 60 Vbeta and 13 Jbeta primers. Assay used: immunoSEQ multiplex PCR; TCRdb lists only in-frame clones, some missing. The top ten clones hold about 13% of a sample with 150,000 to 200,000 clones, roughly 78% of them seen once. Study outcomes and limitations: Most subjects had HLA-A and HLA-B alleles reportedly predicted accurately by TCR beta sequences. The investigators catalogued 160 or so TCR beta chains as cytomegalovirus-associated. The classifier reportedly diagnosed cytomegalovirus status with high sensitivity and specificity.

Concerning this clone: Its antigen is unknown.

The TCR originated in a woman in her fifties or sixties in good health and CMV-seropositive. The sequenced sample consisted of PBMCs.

The CDR3 DNA sequence: TGTGCCAGCAGCGGCGGGACAGGGACCTCGGGCACCGGGGAGCTGTTTTTT. It specifies CASSGGTGTSGTGELFF. The chain combines TRBV5-4 with TRBJ2-2; 9 bases are shared with TRBD1. The V and J ends lost 4 bases and 4 bases, in that order; junction bases with no gene match: 11. The CDR3 length is 17 residues. Germline V CDR1 and CDR2: SGHNT, YYREEE (reference sequence).